The present T cell receptor beta chain was sequenced within a study of identical twins. Looked up from germline, CDR1 is SGHRS and CDR2 is YFSETQ. This CDR3 is built from 16 residues. J was trimmed by 4 bases and V by 4 bases; bases with no gene match: 13. In its sample, this clonotype was seen a few times. TCRdb called the 5' RACE reads again in MiXCR, with one record for every CDR3 protein. The sample lists approximately 620,000 distinct CDR3 sequences; approximately 9% were seen once. Everyone who gave samples was a healthy Caucasian. This sample was shared with a second study, whose subject was yellow fever vaccine responses in identical twins. That source notes: Reports say the vaccine T cell response in twins looked partly convergent and partly personalized.

This TCR came from a woman aged 18-35 years in good health. Specimen: PBMCs. The chain links TRBV5-1 to TRBJ2-5, with 7 bases fitting TRBD1. The CDR3 DNA is TGCGCCAGCAGCCAGTCGAGGGACAGCCCAGGAGAGACCCAGTACTTC. This gives the protein CASSQSRDSPGETQYF.